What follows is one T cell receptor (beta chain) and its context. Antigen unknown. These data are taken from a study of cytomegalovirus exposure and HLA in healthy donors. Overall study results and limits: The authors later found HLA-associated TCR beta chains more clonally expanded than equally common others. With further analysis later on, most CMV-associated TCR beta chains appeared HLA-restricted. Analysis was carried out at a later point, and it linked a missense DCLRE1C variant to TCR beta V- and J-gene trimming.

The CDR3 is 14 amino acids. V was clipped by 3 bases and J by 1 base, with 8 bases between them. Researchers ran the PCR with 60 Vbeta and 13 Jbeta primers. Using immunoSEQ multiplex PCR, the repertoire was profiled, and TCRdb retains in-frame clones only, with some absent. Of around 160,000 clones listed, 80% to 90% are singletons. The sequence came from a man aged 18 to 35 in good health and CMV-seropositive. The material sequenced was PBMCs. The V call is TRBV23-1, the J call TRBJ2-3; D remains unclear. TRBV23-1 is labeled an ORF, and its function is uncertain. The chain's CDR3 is CASSQVDRTDTQYF. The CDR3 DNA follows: TGCGCCAGCAGTCAGGTAGATCGCACAGATACGCAGTATTTT.